This paragraph covers one T cell receptor (beta chain) sequence. The sample is drawn from a study of blood T cell repertoires in COVID-19. Turning to the study itself: Acute and convalescent COVID-19 samples came from the United States, Italy and Spain. PBMCs, B-cell-depleted T cells, or T cells provided the cDNA or gDNA that made up the material.

Authors' data handling: By means of reference gene primer amplification, nucleated cell counts were estimated. Generated by immunoSEQ multiplex PCR, the TCRdb table keeps only in-frame clones and is missing some. For V, J and clone size, that table is used; D and trimming come from the DNA. This table has 200,000 to 300,000 clones, 86% appearing once. The sequence came from a man aged 55-75 years with acute or convalescent COVID-19. Sequenced sample: peripheral blood.

CDR3 amino acids: CSVAGSYVGDTQYF. CDR3 bases: TGCAGCGTTGCCGGCAGTTATGTCGGGGATACGCAGTATTTT. The rearrangement links TRBV29-1 to TRBJ2-3, with D unclear. CDR1 and CDR2 (germline): SQVTM, ANQGSEA. This CDR3 region has 14 residues. V lost 4 bases to trimming and J lost 6 bases, with 17 bases between them.